Listed here is a single T cell receptor (beta chain). Its antigen is still unknown. This entry comes from a study of cytomegalovirus exposure and HLA in healthy donors. Among the roughly 120 subjects of the validation cohort, separate from the approximately 660-subject first cohort, were the donors. This CDR3 spans 14 amino acids. The trim removed 8 bases at V and 0 bases at J, leaving 5 bases unmatched. Germline lookup yields CDR1 MNHNS and CDR2 SASEGT. Sequencing was performed with immunoSEQ multiplex PCR; in TCRdb, only in-frame clones are kept and a portion is missing. Of under 130,000 clones in the sample, more than 85% were seen once. Regarding the study as a whole: The study listed roughly 160 cytomegalovirus-associated TCR beta chains.

Sample: PBMCs. V usage is TRBV6-1 and J usage is TRBJ1-1; 8 bases are a match to TRBD1. This TCR came from a woman aged 18-35 years in good health and CMV-seropositive. For the CDR3, the DNA is TGTGCCAGCGGAGAGGGACAGGTGAACACTGAAGCTTTCTTT. Protein sequence: CASGEGQVNTEAFF.